This TCR beta chain appears in the sequencing data of a study of shared clonotypes between healthy human individuals. Study conclusions and caveats: It was the few donors that limited the genetic and exposure-history diversity represented.

About this clone itself: The target antigen is unknown.

Unsorted PBMC DNA sequencing spanned ten immunoSEQ deep assay plates. As handled by the study authors: ImmunoSEQ junction-only sequences lacked quality scores, so their filtering differed. Using immunoSEQ multiplex PCR, the repertoire was profiled, and TCRdb retains in-frame clones only, with some absent. D and trimming come from the DNA, and the V and J calls and clone size come from that table. In the table there are roughly 500,000 clones, 70% to 80% of which are singletons. The germline gives CDR1 SGDLS, CDR2 YYNGEE. This CDR3 has 13 amino acids. Trimming stripped 0 bases from V and 6 bases from J, with 8 bases between.

The TCR comes from a woman aged 40 to 55 in good health. Some clones in this sample may be carry-over from other donors' samples. Material for sequencing was PBMCs. V usage is TRBV9 and J usage is TRBJ2-3; D possibly uses TRBD1 or TRBD2 (5 bases each). The CDR3 is CASSVGGSDTQYF. The CDR3, as DNA: TGTGCCAGCAGCGTAGGGGGGTCGGATACGCAGTATTTT.